These T cell receptor beta chains were read from a single sample in a study of blood T cell repertoires in COVID-19. The data were produced by immunoSEQ multiplex PCR, yet TCRdb's version contains in-frame clones alone and is incomplete. This sample has 100,000 to 120,000 clones, with approximately 81% found just once. Sequencing was done on a sample of peripheral blood. The receptor source for this set is a man aged 45-65 years with acute or convalescent COVID-19. The CDR3 runs from the conserved cysteine through the conserved F or W. Fields, in order: V gene, J gene, clone size, D gene, CDR3 protein, CDR3 DNA. The D gene is left open where the match is weak. A clone size is listed for some rows: how often the clone was seen (once, few, many), or a class if it is expanded.

>TRBV9|TRBJ1-6|.|TRBD1
CASSVTGGNNSPLHF
TGTGCCAGCAGCGTAACAGGGGGAAATAATTCACCCCTCCACTTT
>TRBV18|TRBJ1-4|.|.
CASSPGSEKLFF
TGTGCCAGCTCACCAGGCTCTGAAAAACTGTTTTTT
>TRBV5-1|TRBJ1-4|few|TRBD1
CASSLDRGFEKLFF
TGCGCCAGCAGCTTGGACAGGGGGTTTGAAAAACTGTTTTTT
>TRBV19|TRBJ1-4|.|.
CASSIAGKLFF
TGTGCCAGTAGTATAGCCGGAAAACTGTTTTTT
>TRBV5-1|TRBJ2-1|.|TRBD2
CASSSGTSKLNEQFF
TGCGCCAGCAGCTCCGGGACTAGCAAGCTCAATGAGCAGTTCTTC
>TRBV3-1/TRBV3-2|TRBJ1-2|.|.
CASSQGTTQIYGYTF
TGTGCCAGCAGCCAAGGGACAACCCAAATCTATGGCTACACCTTC
>TRBV18|TRBJ1-3|.|TRBD1
CASSSQGAGNTIYF
TGTGCCAGCTCATCACAGGGGGCTGGAAACACCATATATTTT
>TRBV30|TRBJ1-2|.|.
CAWSEGRKGGYTF
TGTGCCTGGAGTGAGGGGCGGAAAGGTGGCTACACCTTC
>TRBV5-1|TRBJ2-3|.|TRBD1
CASSLRQGAGTDTQYF
TGCGCCAGCAGCCTTAGACAGGGGGCCGGCACAGATACGCAGTATTTT
>TRBV3-1/TRBV3-2|TRBJ1-6|.|.
CASSPAGVYNSPLHF
TGTGCCAGCAGCCCGGCGGGGGTTTATAATTCACCCCTCCACTTT
>TRBV6-6|TRBJ1-6|.|.
CASSYPRGNNSPLHF
TGTGCCAGCAGTTACCCTCGGGGGAATAATTCACCCCTCCACTTT
>TRBV19|TRBJ2-3|.|TRBD2
CASSTKRGGLADTQYF
TGTGCCAGTAGTACGAAGCGGGGGGGCCTTGCAGATACGCAGTATTTT
>TRBV3-1/TRBV3-2|TRBJ1-1|.|.
CASSRSGGNTEAFF
TGTGCCAGCAGCCGGTCTGGGGGCAACACTGAAGCTTTCTTT
>TRBV19|TRBJ2-3|.|TRBD2
CASRTSGGFTDTQYF
TGTGCCAGTAGGACTAGCGGGGGTTTCACAGATACGCAGTATTTT
>TRBV4-1|TRBJ2-2|.|.
CASSLKQGLPGELFF
TGCGCCAGCAGCCTTAAACAGGGTCTTCCCGGGGAGCTGTTTTTT
>TRBV2|TRBJ1-4|.|TRBD1
CASSDTGGTNEKLFF
TGTGCCAGCAGCGATACAGGGGGCACTAATGAAAAACTGTTTTTT
>TRBV28|TRBJ1-6|once|TRBD1
CASSLSPGGNSPLHF
TGTGCCAGCAGTTTAAGCCCAGGGGGGAATTCACCCCTCCACTTT
>TRBV28|TRBJ1-5|.|TRBD1
CASSSGQSNQPQHF
TGTGCCAGCAGTTCGGGACAGAGCAATCAGCCCCAGCATTTT